What follows are 30 T cell receptor beta chains derived from one specimen sequenced in a study of T cell responses to AZD1222 COVID-19 vaccine. The data were produced by immunoSEQ multiplex PCR, yet TCRdb's version contains in-frame clones alone and is incomplete. The table shows 100,000 to 150,000 clones, with 84% occurring only once. The input for sequencing was peripheral blood, taken 28 days after the second AZD1222 dose. Every receptor here comes from an adult who received the AZD1222 COVID-19 vaccine.

The chain employs TRBV27 and TRBJ1-6; D possibly corresponds to TRBD1 (5 bases). This CDR3 spans 16 amino acids. V gave up 5 bases and J gave up 2 bases, with 13 bases separating them. CDR1 is MNHEY and CDR2 is SMNVEV in the germline V gene (reference sequence). The CDR3: CASSSRGVAYNSPLHF. CDR3 DNA sequence: TGTGCCAGCAGTAGTAGGGGAGTAGCCTATAATTCACCCCTCCACTTT.

This clone occurred once. V usage is TRBV6-5 and J usage is TRBJ1-5; a possible D gene is TRBD1 (5 bases). V was trimmed by 6 bases and J by 9 bases, leaving 18 bases between them. Per germline, CDR1 MNHEY and CDR2 SVGAGI. The CDR3 extends over 14 amino acids. CDR3 sequence: CASSPAAGPTPQHF. CDR3 sequence (DNA): TGTGCCAGCAGCCCGGCGGCGGGACCCACGCCCCAGCATTTT.

The V call is TRBV5-6, the J call TRBJ1-2, with a tentative D call TRBD1 (6 bases). This CDR3 comprises 14 residues. Trimming took 2 bases from V and 7 from J, leaving 15 bases between them. Germline-derived CDR1 and CDR2 are SGHDT and YYEEEE. CDR3 DNA sequence: TGTGCCAGCAGCTTCGTTGGGGGCTCGGGTGGCTACACCTTC. Protein sequence: CASSFVGGSGGYTF.

The genes are TRBV14 and TRBJ1-2; D is unresolved. Trimming removed 1 base from V and 4 bases from J, with 7 bases in between. The V gene's germline CDR1 is SGHDN and CDR2 FVKESK. The CDR3 consists of 13 residues. The DNA for the CDR3 is TGTGCCAGCAGCCAAGGGGCGTTCTATGGCTACACCTTC. It translates to CASSQGAFYGYTF.

The V and J genes are TRBV10-3 and TRBJ2-5; 7 bases align to TRBD1. V gave up 3 bases and J gave up 5 bases; unmatched junction bases: 6. The V gene's germline CDR1 is ENHRY and CDR2 SYGVKD. CDR3 length: 14 amino acids. CDR3 sequence (DNA): TGTGCCATCAGTGAAATCAGACAGGGCGAGACCCAGTACTTC. Residues: CAISEIRQGETQYF.

The CDR3 is CATSRDWGNYGYTF. CDR3 nucleotide sequence: TGTGCCACCAGCAGAGATTGGGGGAACTATGGCTACACCTTC. This chain joins TRBV15 and TRBJ1-2; D might be TRBD1 (5 bases). Germline V lookup: CDR1 LNHNV, CDR2 YYDKDF (reference sequence). Trimming removed 0 bases at V and 2 bases at J, with 7 bases between. This CDR3 is 14 amino acids long. The full variable domain, completed using reference TRBV15 and TRBJ1-2, is DAMVIQNPRYQVTQFGKPVTLSCSQTLNHNVMYWYQQKSSQAPKLLFHYYDKDFNNEADTPDNFQSRRPNTSFCFLDIRSPGLGDTAMYLCATSRDWGNYGYTFGSGTRLTVV.

This chain joins TRBV7-2 and TRBJ1-2; D gene uncertain. V lost 5 bases and J lost 8, with 18 bases in between. The germline gives CDR1 SGHTA, CDR2 FQGNSA. The length of the CDR3 is 14 residues. The CDR3 reads CASSPSIEVTGYTF. The CDR3 coding sequence is TGTGCCAGCAGCCCCAGTATAGAGGTCACCGGCTACACCTTC. The full variable domain, its missing parts supplied by reference TRBV7-2 and TRBJ1-2, is GAGVSQSPSNKVTEKGKDVELRCDPISGHTALYWYRQSLGQGLEFLIYFQGNSAPDKSGLPSDRFSAERTGGSVSTLTIQRTQQEDSAVYLCASSPSIEVTGYTFGSGTRLTVV.

The chain uses TRBV7-6 and TRBJ1-3; D ambiguous. Germline-derived CDR1 and CDR2 are SGHVS and FNYEAQ. V was trimmed by 2 bases and J by 0 bases, leaving 11 bases between them. CDR3 length equals 16 residues. The CDR3 coding sequence is TGTGCCAGCAGCTTAAGTCTCAGTTTCTCTGGAAACACCATATATTTT. As protein: CASSLSLSFSGNTIYF. Filled out from reference TRBV7-6 and TRBJ1-3, the complete variable domain reads GAGVSQSPRYKVTKRGQDVALRCDPISGHVSLYWYRQALGQGPEFLTYFNYEAQQDKSGLPNDRFSAERPEGSISTLTIQRTEQRDSAMYRCASSLSLSFSGNTIYFGEGSWLTVV.

The CDR3 DNA is TGTGCAAGTCGGCAGACAGCTAACTATGGCTACACCTTC. Protein sequence: CASRQTANYGYTF. The chain recombines TRBV12-2 with TRBJ1-2; TRBD1, as called in the table, went unchecked against the DNA. TRBV12-2 represents a pseudogene. The CDR3 is made up of 13 amino acids.

This rearrangement joins TRBV5-1 to TRBJ1-6; D is ambiguous. V lost 2 bases, J lost 7 bases, and 10 bases lay in between. Germline CDR1 is SGHRS and CDR2 is YFSETQ. This CDR3 is 14 amino acids long. The DNA of the CDR3 is TGCGCCAGCAGCTTTACACAAGTAAATTCACCCCTCCACTTT. Its protein product is CASSFTQVNSPLHF.

The chain is built from TRBV5-5 and TRBJ2-5; TRBD1 matches 9 bases. The germline gives CDR1 SGHKS, CDR2 YYEKEE (reference sequence). CDR3 length equals 15 residues. J was trimmed by 5 bases and V by 2 bases; bases with no gene match: 7. This CDR3 is CASSLDGTGRETQYF. In DNA, the CDR3 is TGTGCCAGCAGCTTAGACGGGACAGGGCGGGAGACCCAGTACTTC.

V gene TRBV19 combines with J gene TRBJ1-3; D possibly corresponds to TRBD1 (5 bases). CDR1 is LNHDA, CDR2 SQIVND, per germline (reference sequence). Trimming removed 5 bases from V and 0 bases from J, with 11 bases in between. The CDR3 contains 15 residues. This CDR3 is CASSPGRSSGNTIYF. The CDR3 coding sequence is TGTGCCAGTAGTCCGGGACGTAGCTCTGGAAACACCATATATTTT.

This clone came up once. The rearrangement joins TRBV5-1 to TRBJ2-1; 10 bases fit TRBD2. Losses at the gene ends were 0 bases for V and 8 bases for J; bases not matched to a gene: 5. Germline values: CDR1 SGHRS, CDR2 YFSETQ. The CDR3 has 15 residues. The chain's CDR3 is CASSLASGGVDEQFF. The CDR3 DNA is TGCGCCAGCAGCTTGGCTAGCGGGGGTGTCGATGAGCAGTTCTTC. Variable domain in full (rest from reference TRBV5-1 and TRBJ2-1): KAGVTQTPRYLIKTRGQQVTLSCSPISGHRSVSWYQQTPGQGLQFLFEYFSETQRNKGNFPGRFSGRQFSNSRSEMNVSTLELGDSALYLCASSLASGGVDEQFFGPGTRLTVL.

The chain joins TRBV5-1 to TRBJ2-7, with D perhaps matching TRBD2 (5 bases). V gave up 0 bases and J gave up 7 bases, with 14 bases separating them. From germline, CDR1 is SGHRS and CDR2 YFSETQ. This CDR3 spans 14 amino acids. The DNA for the CDR3 is TGCGCCAGCAGCTTGGTGCAGCAGTCGGGGGAGCAGTACTTC. It is translated as CASSLVQQSGEQYF. Looking up the rest from reference TRBV5-1 and TRBJ2-7 gives the full variable domain: KAGVTQTPRYLIKTRGQQVTLSCSPISGHRSVSWYQQTPGQGLQFLFEYFSETQRNKGNFPGRFSGRQFSNSRSEMNVSTLELGDSALYLCASSLVQQSGEQYFGPGTRLTVT.

The rearrangement links TRBV19 to TRBJ2-5, with 12 bases identical to TRBD1. The CDR3 consists of 14 residues. J gave up 5 bases and V 10 bases, and 8 bases lay outside the gene matches. From germline, CDR1 is LNHDA and CDR2 SQIVND (reference sequence). In nucleotides, the CDR3 is TGTGCCACCCGGGACAGGGGGCATGGGGAGACCCAGTACTTC. It translates to CATRDRGHGETQYF.

This clone was counted at least ten times. The chain links TRBV7-9 to TRBJ2-2; a possible D gene is TRBD1 (6 bases). The CDR3 length is 17 residues. V was cut by 3 bases and J by 5 bases, with 19 bases left in between. In germline, CDR1 is SEHNR, CDR2 FQNEAQ (reference sequence). Here the CDR3 DNA reads TGTGCCAGCAGCTTCCTAGGGGGTGGAAGTTATACCGGGGAGCTGTTTTTT. Protein: CASSFLGGGSYTGELFF.

This chain connects TRBV5-1 to TRBJ2-7; 9 nucleotides line up with TRBD1. The CDR3 is made up of 15 amino acids. V trimming: 7 bases; J trimming: 1 base; junction bases outside the gene matches: 9. CDR1 is SGHRS, CDR2 YFSETQ, per germline. CDR3 loop: CASAQGAKGSYEQYF. The CDR3 DNA sequence: TGCGCCAGCGCACAGGGGGCTAAAGGGTCCTACGAGCAGTACTTC.

V gene TRBV10-3 combines with J gene TRBJ2-1; 7 bases line up with TRBD2. Germline V lookup: CDR1 ENHRY, CDR2 SYGVKD. This CDR3 has 11 residues. V shed 10 bases and J 7 bases; nucleotides not matched to a gene: 4. For the CDR3, the DNA is TGTGCCACCACGGGGGGAAATGAGCAGTTCTTC. Residues: CATTGGNEQFF.

V usage is TRBV9 and J usage is TRBJ1-2; weak D call: TRBD1 (6 bases). The length of the CDR3 is 14 residues. CDR1 SGDLS and CDR2 YYNGEE come from the germline V gene. Deletions cut 0 bases from V and 3 bases from J, with 9 bases between. In DNA, the CDR3 is TGTGCCAGCAGCGTAGGCGGGGGCCACTATGGCTACACCTTC. Its protein product is CASSVGGGHYGYTF.

This sequence joins TRBV6-4 and TRBJ1-5; D gene uncertain. This CDR3 contains 15 residues. In germline, CDR1 is MRHNA, CDR2 SNTAGT. V dropped 0 bases and J dropped 0 bases, with 6 bases sitting between them. CDR3 bases: TGTGCCAGCAGTGACTCGCCTGGTAGCAATCAGCCCCAGCATTTT. Its translation is CASSDSPGSNQPQHF.

V gene TRBV7-8 combines with J gene TRBJ1-2, with D possibly being TRBD1 (6 bases). This CDR3 spans 15 amino acids. Trimming pared 0 bases from V and 7 bases from J, leaving 15 bases between. Germline V gene lookup returns CDR1 SGHVS and CDR2 FQNEAQ. CDR3 DNA: TGTGCCAGCAGCTTAGCGCTTCAACGAGGGGGTGGCTACACCTTC. This encodes CASSLALQRGGGYTF.

The gene calls are TRBV3-1 (or the pseudogene TRBV3-2) and TRBJ1-4; D not certain. V was cut by 4 bases and J by 3 bases, with 18 bases left in between. This CDR3 has 17 amino acids. The germline gives CDR1 LGHDT, CDR2 YNNKEL (reference sequence). The CDR3 sequence is CASSRAPKIPANEKLFF. The CDR3, as DNA: TGTGCCAGCAGCCGAGCCCCAAAAATCCCCGCTAATGAAAAACTGTTTTTT.

About this clone: Other DNA sequences in the sample encode the same CDR3. The chain combines TRBV4-3 with TRBJ2-1; D gene unclear. The CDR3 consists of 15 residues. Trimming cost V 0 bases and J 1 base, with 7 bases left between them. Germline lookup yields CDR1 LGHNA and CDR2 YSLEER. Here the CDR3 DNA reads TGCGCCAGCAGCCAAGAGGGCCTGTCCTACAATGAGCAGTTCTTC. Amino acid sequence: CASSQEGLSYNEQFF.

This chain uses TRBV7-2 with TRBJ1-4; D perhaps matches TRBD1 (6 bases). This CDR3 is 15 amino acids long. With 2 bases removed from V and 3 bases from J, the gap between germline ends came to 10 bases. Per the germline V gene, CDR1 is SGHTA and CDR2 is FQGNSA. CDR3 residues: CASSLRTAPNEKLFF. The CDR3 nucleotides are TGTGCCAGCAGCTTACGGACAGCTCCTAATGAAAAACTGTTTTTT.

CDR3 sequence: CAISEKGRGQGLPFAPFSNQPQHF. For the CDR3, the DNA is TGTGCCATCAGTGAAAAGGGTCGGGGACAGGGGCTCCCCTTTGCCCCATTTAGCAATCAGCCCCAGCATTTT. This chain links TRBV10-3 with TRBJ1-5; the match to TRBD1 covers 10 bases. This CDR3 has 24 amino acids. Trimming at V came to 3 bases and at J to 0 bases, leaving 26 bases not matched to a gene. Germline lookup yields CDR1 ENHRY and CDR2 SYGVKD.

CDR3 sequence (DNA): TGTGCCAGCTCACCCCGGGGAGGGGATTGGACCGGGGAGCTGTTTTTT. It encodes CASSPRGGDWTGELFF. The rearrangement joins TRBV18 to TRBJ2-2; 7 bases agree with TRBD2. The length of the CDR3 is 16 residues. Per germline, CDR1 KGHSH and CDR2 LQKENI. J lost 5 bases, V lost 3 bases, and 9 bases had no gene match.

This clone was observed a handful of times. The V call is TRBV2, the J call TRBJ2-7; the D is unclear. Germline V gene data show CDR1 as SNHLY and CDR2 as FYNNEI. Trimming took 6 bases from V and 2 from J, leaving 8 bases between them. CDR3 length: 12 amino acids. CDR3 sequence: CASRSTPYEQYF. The DNA for the CDR3 is TGTGCCAGCAGATCGACGCCCTACGAGCAGTACTTC.

The chain has TRBV28 and TRBJ1-4; possible D gene TRBD1, 6 bases. The CDR3 runs to 14 residues. The V end was cut by 3 bases, the J end by 6 bases, with 11 bases between. Germline V gene sequence: CDR1 MDHEN, CDR2 SYDVKM. CDR3 sequence: CASSFVQGYEKLFF. DNA for the CDR3: TGTGCCAGCAGTTTCGTACAGGGCTATGAAAAACTGTTTTTT.

The chain links TRBV2 to TRBJ2-5; 9 bases align to TRBD1. The junction had 6 bases not matched to a gene; V was cut back by 8 bases and J by 5 bases. The CDR3 runs 13 residues. Germline loops: CDR1 SNHLY, CDR2 FYNNEI. The CDR3: CASWDRVGETQYF. The CDR3 DNA is TGTGCCAGCTGGGACAGGGTGGGGGAGACCCAGTACTTC.

The chain is built from TRBV6-5 and TRBJ2-5; D ambiguous. The CDR3 sequence is 11 residues long. Trimming pared 3 bases from V and 5 bases from J, leaving 4 bases between. CDR1 MNHEY and CDR2 SVGAGI come from the germline V gene. The CDR3, as DNA: TGTGCCAGCAGTTATCTCGAGACCCAGTACTTC. This sequence encodes CASSYLETQYF.